One and the same sample provided the 5 T cell receptor beta chains below, sequenced in a study of blood T cell repertoires in COVID-19. Profiled with immunoSEQ multiplex PCR; TCRdb holds only in-frame clones, not every one. Here the sample spans over 15,000 clones, roughly 85% being singletons. Sequenced material: peripheral blood. These receptors all stem from an older man in a cohort sampled during active COVID-19.

The CDR3 DNA reads as TGTGCCAGTAGTATCGCAGGGGCTACTTTGCTGAACACTGAAGCTTTCTTT. Amino acids: CASSIAGATLLNTEAFF. The rearrangement links TRBV19 to TRBJ1-1, with D perhaps matching TRBD1 (6 bases). V was pared by 3 bases and J by 0 bases, with 17 bases between. The CDR3 contains 17 residues. Germline V gene data show CDR1 as LNHDA and CDR2 as SQIVND (reference sequence).

This chain connects TRBV2 to TRBJ1-3, with a possible D match to TRBD1 (5 bases). The CDR3 runs 17 residues. The germline V gene has CDR1 SNHLY and CDR2 FYNNEI. Trimming pared 5 bases from V and 0 bases from J, leaving 17 bases between. CDR3 loop: CASSRGTVINSGNTIYF. Written as DNA, the CDR3 is TGTGCCAGCAGTCGCGGGACGGTAATAAACTCTGGAAACACCATATATTTT.

This chain connects TRBV6-2 or TRBV6-3 to TRBJ1-6; 9 nucleotides agree with TRBD1. The CDR3 totals 15 residues. Germline-derived CDR1 and CDR2 are MNHEY and SVGEGT. Germline trimming cut 5 bases from V and 7 bases from J; bases unmatched to any gene: 6. In DNA, the CDR3 is TGTGCCAGCAGTCGAGGGACAGGGATAAATTCACCCCTCCACTTT. It codes for CASSRGTGINSPLHF.

The genes are TRBV3-1 (or the pseudogene TRBV3-2) and TRBJ1-5; D is uncertain. This CDR3 contains 15 residues. Looked up from germline, CDR1 is LGHDT and CDR2 is YNNKEL (reference sequence). Trimming removed 5 bases from V and 1 base from J, with 12 bases in between. This CDR3 reads CASSINAGSNQPQHF. The DNA of the CDR3 is TGTGCCAGCAGCATCAATGCGGGGAGCAATCAGCCCCAGCATTTT.

This clone was detected only a few times. The CDR3: CASSPRPNTGELFF. Here the CDR3 DNA reads TGTGCCAGCAGCCCCCGTCCCAACACCGGGGAGCTGTTTTTT. V gene TRBV9 combines with J gene TRBJ2-2; D remains unclear. The CDR3 runs 14 residues. Germline assignment: CDR1 SGDLS and CDR2 YYNGEE. V lost 4 bases and J lost 2, with 9 bases in between.